The 7 T cell receptor beta chains in this list originate from one sample, sequenced in a study of regulatory T cells in long-lasting Graves disease (dated by TCRdb to about 2021). In the paper's terms, the time point label means: newly diagnosed GD, antithyroid drugs for less than 3 months. For both TCR sequencing and RNA sequencing, RNA was extracted from PBMCs in TRIzol. The receptor library was made with multiplex PCR. Instrument on record: Illumina HiSeq 4000. iRepertoire HTBI primers and Arm-PCR amplification of CDR3 regions were used to construct TCR beta libraries. TCRdb handled the public reads itself, with Q25 trimming in fastp and clone calling in MiXCR, and kept productive beta chains. A single entry per CDR3 protein holds the most common genes and DNA from its merged rows. Across this sample there are roughly 560,000 distinct CDR3 sequences, with about 16% seen only once. The top ten hold roughly 25% of the sample.

The sample was also reused in another study, on T cells in Graves' hyperthyroidism and ophthalmopathy.

Sequenced material: peripheral blood mononuclear cells (PBMCs), taken at new diagnosis, from a patient treated with antithyroid drugs. The receptors come from a woman aged 35-60 years with Graves disease. Donor details come from another sample of the same person, matched by shared clones.

This clonotype was recorded at least ten times. The V and J genes are TRBV10-3 and TRBJ2-2; 7 positions match TRBD1. Germline trimming cut 3 bases from V and 5 bases from J; bases unmatched to any gene: 3. CDR1 is ENHRY and CDR2 is SYGVKD in the germline V gene. This CDR3 has 14 amino acids. CDR3 DNA sequence: TGTGCCATCAGTGACCCGACAGGGACCGGGGAGCTGTTTTTT. It yields the protein CAISDPTGTGELFF.

This clonotype was observed at least ten times. The rearrangement links TRBV6-1 to TRBJ2-7; D not certain. Germline V lookup: CDR1 MNHNS, CDR2 SASEGT. This CDR3 is built from 12 residues. V lost 5 bases, J lost 6 bases, and 11 bases lay in between. The CDR3 DNA reads as TGTGCCAGCAGTCCGACCCTTGCCGAGCAGTACTTC. As protein: CASSPTLAEQYF.

The chain joins TRBV29-1 to TRBJ2-7; D unclear. In germline, CDR1 is SQVTM, CDR2 ANQGSEA. The ends were cut back, 3 bases at V and 6 bases at J, with 9 bases in the middle. The CDR3 has 11 amino acids. The CDR3 region is CSVDLLGEQYF. The CDR3 DNA reads as TGCAGCGTTGACCTGCTCGGCGAGCAGTACTTC.

This clonotype was counted ten times or more. The V and J genes are TRBV12-3 or TRBV12-4 and TRBJ2-3, with D hard to call. CDR3 length: 15 amino acids. The V end was cut by 3 bases, the J end by 0 bases, with 10 bases between. The chain's CDR3 is CASSFADTSTDTQYF. The CDR3 DNA follows: TGTGCCAGCAGTTTTGCGGATACTAGCACAGATACGCAGTATTTT.

This clonotype came up a few times. V gene TRBV19 combines with J gene TRBJ1-2; D is perhaps TRBD1 (5 bases). Germline CDR1 is LNHDA and CDR2 is SQIVND (reference sequence). Trimming took off 9 bases at V and 8 bases at J, with 16 bases between the two ends. The CDR3 is 12 residues long. The CDR3 here is CASGVGTLGYTF. The CDR3 bases are TGTGCCAGCGGTGTCGGGACGTTGGGCTACACCTTC. The entire variable domain, with the rest obtained from reference TRBV19 and TRBJ1-2, is as follows: DGGITQSPKYLFRKEGQNVTLSCEQNLNHDAMYWYRQDPGQGLRLIYYSQIVNDFQKGDIAEGYSVSREKKESFPLTVTSAQKNPTAFYLCASGVGTLGYTFGSGTRLTVV.

Regarding this clonotype: A read error may be the cause here, since a much bigger clone is one base away. The rearrangement links TRBV11-2 to TRBJ2-2; maybe TRBD1 (7 bases). V dropped 5 bases and J dropped 4 bases, with 26 bases sitting between them. The CDR3 runs 19 residues. Germline loops: CDR1 SGHAT, CDR2 FQNNGV. CDR3 in amino acids: CASSLYNRGAGLPTGELFF. The CDR3 DNA reads as TGTGCCAGCAGCCTCTATAACAGGGGAGCGGGTCTACCCACCGGGGAGCTGTTTTTT.

This clonotype was seen a handful of times. This chain links TRBV5-5 with TRBJ1-6; D may be TRBD1 (5 bases). The ends were cut back, 4 bases at V and 5 bases at J, with 19 bases in the middle. Germline V lookup: CDR1 SGHKS, CDR2 YYEKEE (reference sequence). There are 17 residues in the CDR3. CDR3 nucleotides: TGTGCCAGCAGCCGGGGGGTTTCAGCCAGGGATAATTCACCCCTCCACTTT. This sequence encodes CASSRGVSARDNSPLHF.